The 3 T cell receptor beta chains reported below all come from one sample, sequenced in a study of T cell repertoires in cytomegalovirus infection. TCRdb analysed the reads with MiXCR anew, one entry per CDR3 protein. The sample lists fewer than 900,000 distinct CDR3 sequences; just under 30% were seen once. For these receptors, no antigen is known. The material sequenced was cultured CD8+ T cells from PBMCs, taken from culture after CMV antigen stimulation. The receptor set was obtained from a human donor in good health (CMV status not recorded). Some clones in this sample may be carry-over from other donors' samples.

V is TRBV6-6 and J is TRBJ2-2; D possibly corresponds to TRBD1 (6 bases). The CDR3 covers 16 residues. CDR1 is MNHNY and CDR2 is SVGAGI in the germline V gene (reference sequence). With 5 bases removed from V and 4 bases from J, the gap between germline ends came to 17 bases. Here the CDR3 reads CASSEYRASSTGELFF. For the CDR3, the DNA is TGTGCCAGCAGTGAGTACAGGGCGTCTTCCACCGGGGAGCTGTTTTTT.

This clonotype was seen only a few times. The rearrangement uses TRBV7-4 and TRBJ2-7, with 8 bases lining up with TRBD2. This CDR3 region has 15 residues. Trimming removed 6 bases from V and 0 bases from J; junction bases left unmatched: 7. The germline CDR1 and CDR2 sequences are SGHVT and SQSDAQ. CDR3 in DNA: TGTGCCAGCAGTCCCAGCGGGGGCCACTCCTACGAGCAGTACTTC. Its protein product is CASSPSGGHSYEQYF.

This rearrangement joins TRBV19 to TRBJ1-6; D call uncertain. Per the germline V gene, CDR1 is LNHDA and CDR2 is SQIVND (reference sequence). This CDR3 contains 16 residues. Between the trimmed V and J ends, which lost 9 bases and 1 base, there was a span of 16 bases. The CDR3 sequence is CASLDAESSYNSPLHF. CDR3 DNA: TGTGCCAGCTTGGACGCTGAATCATCCTATAATTCACCCCTCCACTTT.